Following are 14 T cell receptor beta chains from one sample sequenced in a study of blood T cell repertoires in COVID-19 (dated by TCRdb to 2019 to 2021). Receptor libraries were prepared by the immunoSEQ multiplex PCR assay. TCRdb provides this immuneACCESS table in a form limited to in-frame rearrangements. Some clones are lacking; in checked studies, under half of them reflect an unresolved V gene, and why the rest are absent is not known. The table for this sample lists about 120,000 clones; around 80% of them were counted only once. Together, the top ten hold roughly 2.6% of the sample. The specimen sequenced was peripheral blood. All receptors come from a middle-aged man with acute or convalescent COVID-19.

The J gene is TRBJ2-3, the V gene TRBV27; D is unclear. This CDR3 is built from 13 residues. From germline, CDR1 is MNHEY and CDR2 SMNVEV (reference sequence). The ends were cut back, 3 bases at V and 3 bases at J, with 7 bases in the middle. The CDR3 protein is CASSLSLTDTQYF. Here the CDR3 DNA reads TGTGCCAGCAGTTTGAGCCTAACAGATACGCAGTATTTT.

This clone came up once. CDR3 protein: CASSRQTGRSSYNEQFF. CDR3 sequence (DNA): TGTGCCAGCTCACGACAGACAGGCCGTAGCTCCTACAATGAGCAGTTCTTC. V gene TRBV18 combines with J gene TRBJ2-1, with D perhaps TRBD1 (6 bases). V dropped 4 bases and J dropped 0 bases, with 16 bases sitting between them. CDR1 and CDR2 from the germline V gene are KGHSH and LQKENI. The length of the CDR3 is 17 residues.

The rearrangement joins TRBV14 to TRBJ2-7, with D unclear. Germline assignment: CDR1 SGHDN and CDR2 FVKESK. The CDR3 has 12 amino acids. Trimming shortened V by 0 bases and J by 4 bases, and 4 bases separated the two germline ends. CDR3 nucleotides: TGTGCCAGCAGCCAAGATGCGTACGAGCAGTACTTC. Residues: CASSQDAYEQYF. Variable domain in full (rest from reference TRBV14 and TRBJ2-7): EAGVTQFPSHSVIEKGQTVTLRCDPISGHDNLYWYRRVMGKEIKFLLHFVKESKQDESGMPNNRFLAERTGGTYSTLKVQPAELEDSGVYFCASSQDAYEQYFGPGTRLTVT.

The CDR3 is CASSQVYGFGESGEKLFF. DNA of the CDR3: TGTGCCAGCAGCCAAGTCTACGGTTTTGGTGAAAGCGGTGAAAAACTGTTTTTT. This chain connects TRBV3-1 (or the pseudogene TRBV3-2) to TRBJ1-4; D gene ambiguous. Germline loops: CDR1 LGHDT, CDR2 YNNKEL (reference sequence). The CDR3 totals 18 residues. V was shortened by 1 base and J by 7 bases, with 22 bases between the two germline ends.

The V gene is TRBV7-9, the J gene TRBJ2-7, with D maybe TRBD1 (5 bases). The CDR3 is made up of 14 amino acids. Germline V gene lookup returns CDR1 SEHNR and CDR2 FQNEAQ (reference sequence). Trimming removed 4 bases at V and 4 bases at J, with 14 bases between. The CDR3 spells CASSSLRADYEQYF. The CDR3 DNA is TGTGCCAGCAGCTCACTCAGGGCGGATTACGAGCAGTACTTC. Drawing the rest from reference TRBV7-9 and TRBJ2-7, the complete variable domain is DTGVSQNPRHKITKRGQNVTFRCDPISEHNRLYWYRQTLGQGPEFLTYFQNEAQLEKSRLLSDRFSAERPKGSFSTLEIQRTEQGDSAMYLCASSSLRADYEQYFGPGTRLTVT.

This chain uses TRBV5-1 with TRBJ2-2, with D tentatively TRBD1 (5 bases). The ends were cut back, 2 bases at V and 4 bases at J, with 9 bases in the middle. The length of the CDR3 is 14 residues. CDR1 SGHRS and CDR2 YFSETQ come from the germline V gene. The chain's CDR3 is CASSFQGGTGELFF. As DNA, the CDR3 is TGCGCCAGCAGCTTTCAGGGTGGCACCGGGGAGCTGTTTTTT.

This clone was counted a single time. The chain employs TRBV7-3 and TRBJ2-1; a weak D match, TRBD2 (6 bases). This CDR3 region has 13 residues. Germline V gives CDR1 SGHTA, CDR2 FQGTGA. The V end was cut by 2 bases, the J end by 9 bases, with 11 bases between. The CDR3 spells CASSLDLRGEQFF. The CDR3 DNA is TGTGCCAGCAGCTTAGATTTGCGGGGTGAGCAGTTCTTC.

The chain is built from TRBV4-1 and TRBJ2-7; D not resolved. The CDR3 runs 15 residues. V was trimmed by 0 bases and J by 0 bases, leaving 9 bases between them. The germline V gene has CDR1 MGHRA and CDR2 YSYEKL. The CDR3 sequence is CASSQDLSSSYEQYF. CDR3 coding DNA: TGCGCCAGCAGCCAAGATCTTAGTAGCTCCTACGAGCAGTACTTC.

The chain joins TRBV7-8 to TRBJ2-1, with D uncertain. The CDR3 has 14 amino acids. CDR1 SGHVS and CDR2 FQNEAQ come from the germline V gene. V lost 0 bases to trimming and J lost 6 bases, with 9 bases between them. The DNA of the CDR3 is TGTGCCAGCAGCTTAGCGCGCTTCATCAATGAGCAGTTCTTC. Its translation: CASSLARFINEQFF.

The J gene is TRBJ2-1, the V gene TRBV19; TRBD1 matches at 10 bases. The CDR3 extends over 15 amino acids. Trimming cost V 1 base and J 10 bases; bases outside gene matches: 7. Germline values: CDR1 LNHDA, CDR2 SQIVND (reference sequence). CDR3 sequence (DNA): TGTGCCAGTAGTATAGGGGACAGGGGCTCCCTAGAGCAGTTCTTC. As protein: CASSIGDRGSLEQFF.

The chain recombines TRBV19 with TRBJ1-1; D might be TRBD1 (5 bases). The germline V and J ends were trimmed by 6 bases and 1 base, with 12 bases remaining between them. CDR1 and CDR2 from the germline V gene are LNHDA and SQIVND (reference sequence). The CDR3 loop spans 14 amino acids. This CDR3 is CASSAGLSNTEAFF. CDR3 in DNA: TGTGCCAGTAGCGCGGGACTTTCGAACACTGAAGCTTTCTTT.

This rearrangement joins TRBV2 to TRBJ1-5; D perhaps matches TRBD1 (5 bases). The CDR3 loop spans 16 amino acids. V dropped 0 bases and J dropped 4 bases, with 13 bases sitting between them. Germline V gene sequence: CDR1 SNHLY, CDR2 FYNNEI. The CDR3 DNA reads TGTGCCAGCAGTGAAGCAGGAGGGGTAGGGAATCAGCCCCAGCATTTT. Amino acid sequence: CASSEAGGVGNQPQHF.

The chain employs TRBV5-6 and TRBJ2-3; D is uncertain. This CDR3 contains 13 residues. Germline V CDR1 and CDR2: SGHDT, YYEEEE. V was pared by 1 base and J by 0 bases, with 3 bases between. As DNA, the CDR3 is TGTGCCAGCAGCTTGATAAGCACAGATACGCAGTATTTT. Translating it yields CASSLISTDTQYF.

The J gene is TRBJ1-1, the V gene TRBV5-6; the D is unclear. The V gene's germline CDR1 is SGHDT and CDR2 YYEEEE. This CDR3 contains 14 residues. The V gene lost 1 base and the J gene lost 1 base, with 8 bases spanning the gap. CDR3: CASSLRTANTEAFF. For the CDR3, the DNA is TGTGCCAGCAGCTTGCGCACAGCGAACACTGAAGCTTTCTTT.